The following is a T cell receptor beta chain sequence with its context. Its antigen is currently unknown. The PCR had 60 Vbeta and 13 Jbeta primers. TCRdb's table, derived via immunoSEQ multiplex PCR, lists solely in-frame clones and lacks some. This sample has about 83,000 clones, with more than 60% found just once. The record originates from a study of cytomegalovirus exposure and HLA in healthy donors. At the level of the study: Samples from HLA-typed donors yielded about 85 million unique TCRs in an early data release.

Each donor's status was that of a healthy bone marrow donor. The study's findings and limits: The CMV antigen specificity of a few CMV-associated chains was confirmed through in vitro analysis. Analyses of presence and absence presupposed an approximately uniform sequencing depth across donors.

Sequencing was performed on PBMCs. The TCR was taken from a man between 18 and 35 years old in good health and CMV-seropositive.

CDR3 DNA: TGTGCCAGCAGCCGTGGGACTAGCGGGAGGGGGGACAATGAGCAGTTCTTC. It translates to CASSRGTSGRGDNEQFF. The V gene is TRBV7-9, the J gene TRBJ2-1, with TRBD2 identical over 16 bases. Germline-derived CDR1 and CDR2 are SEHNR and FQNEAQ (reference sequence). The junction had 6 bases not matched to a gene; V was cut back by 5 bases and J by 5 bases. The CDR3 contains 17 residues.